The 27 T cell receptor beta chains presented below share a single source sample, sequenced in a study of OX40 agonist ivuxolimab in advanced cancers. TCRdb keeps only in-frame clones here, not all; method: immunoSEQ multiplex PCR. The repertoire has 65,000 to 70,000 clones, approximately 90% of them found once; the top ten carry 0.25% to 0.3%. The sample consisted of CD4+ or CD8+ T cells sorted from blood, taken in a trial of the OX40 agonist ivuxolimab. These receptors came from an adult with an advanced solid tumor such as melanoma, head and neck, liver or kidney cancer.

The V call is TRBV10-2, the J call TRBJ2-7; D possibly uses TRBD1 or TRBD2 (6 bases each). This CDR3 comprises 14 residues. With 6 bases removed from V and 0 bases from J, the gap between germline ends came to 12 bases. From germline, CDR1 is WSHSY and CDR2 SAAADI. The CDR3 loop reads CASRRDISSYEQYF. Here the CDR3 DNA reads TGCGCCAGCAGGCGGGACATTAGCTCCTACGAGCAGTACTTC.

The sample holds one count of this clone. The J gene is TRBJ2-5, the V gene TRBV19, with D unresolved. This CDR3 contains 14 residues. Per germline, CDR1 LNHDA and CDR2 SQIVND (reference sequence). V was trimmed by 4 bases and J by 5 bases, leaving 14 bases between them. CDR3 nucleotide sequence: TGTGCCAGTAGTAAAAGTACGACACAGGAGACCCAGTACTTC. Protein: CASSKSTTQETQYF.

Remarks on this clone: At the DNA level, this CDR3 is encoded by other sequences in the same sample as well. This chain connects TRBV11-1 to TRBJ1-1, with D perhaps TRBD1 (6 bases). In germline, CDR1 is SGHAT, CDR2 FQDESV (reference sequence). V was clipped by 2 bases and J by 4 bases, with 14 bases between them. CDR3 size: 15 residues. The CDR3 region has the DNA TGTGCCAGCAGCTTACCAGGGGCGCGGAGCACTGAAGCTTTCTTT. It codes for CASSLPGARSTEAFF.

The chain links TRBV9 to TRBJ2-1, with TRBD1 matching 8 bases. This CDR3 is built from 15 residues. Germline CDR1 and CDR2: SGDLS and YYNGEE. J was trimmed by 7 bases and V by 4 bases; bases with no gene match: 10. This chain's CDR3 is CASSPHRTGTNEQFF. The CDR3 bases are TGTGCCAGCAGCCCCCACCGGACAGGGACGAATGAGCAGTTCTTC.

V and J are TRBV7-9 and TRBJ2-2; no firm D call. Germline CDR1 is SEHNR and CDR2 is FQNEAQ (reference sequence). Between the trimmed V and J ends, which lost 2 bases and 0 bases, there was a span of 7 bases. The CDR3 spans 15 residues. This chain's CDR3 is CASSLNRANTGELFF. The CDR3, as DNA: TGTGCCAGCAGCTTAAACAGAGCGAACACCGGGGAGCTGTTTTTT.

In this sample, this clone turned up a few times. The chain couples TRBV11-2 to TRBJ2-7; D unclear. Looked up from germline, CDR1 is SGHAT and CDR2 is FQNNGV. The V gene lost 1 base and the J gene lost 9 bases, with 10 bases spanning the gap. The CDR3 has 12 residues. The DNA for the CDR3 is TGTGCCAGCAGCTTAGGAAGCTGGGGGCAGTACTTC. Its protein product is CASSLGSWGQYF.

The rearrangement uses TRBV21-1 and TRBJ1-4. TRBV21-1 is listed as a pseudogene. The CDR3 is made up of 21 amino acids. The CDR3 region has the DNA TGTGCCAGCAGCAAAGGACGCAAGGGTAAGGGACGGACCCAGACTAATGAAAAACTGTTTTTT. This sequence encodes CASSKGRKGKGRTQTNEKLFF.

V usage is TRBV19 and J usage is TRBJ2-5; a weak D match, TRBD2 (7 bases). V shed 5 bases and J shed 4 bases, with 20 bases lying between them. Germline CDR1 is LNHDA and CDR2 is SQIVND (reference sequence). This CDR3 has 16 amino acids. The CDR3, as DNA: TGTGCCAGTAGTCCCCGAAGCGGGAAGGGGGTAGAGACCCAGTACTTC. Amino acids: CASSPRSGKGVETQYF.

The V and J genes are TRBV9 and TRBJ2-3; D gene uncertain. The length of the CDR3 is 16 residues. CDR1 and CDR2 (germline): SGDLS, YYNGEE. Trimming cost V 4 bases and J 4 bases, with 19 bases left between them. DNA for the CDR3: TGTGCCAGCAGCTCTGGGGTAGGGTTCCCCCCAGATACGCAGTATTTT. Its protein is CASSSGVGFPPDTQYF.

This chain links TRBV19 with TRBJ2-7, with 9 positions matching TRBD2. The CDR3 has 16 amino acids. The junction had 10 bases not matched to a gene; V was cut back by 5 bases and J by 2 bases. The germline gives CDR1 LNHDA, CDR2 SQIVND (reference sequence). CDR3 bases: TGTGCCAGTAGTCCCGCGGGGGGGCGGGGAGCCTACGAGCAGTACTTC. This encodes CASSPAGGRGAYEQYF.

The V gene is TRBV18, the J gene TRBJ1-2; D not certain. CDR3 length: 12 residues. Per the germline V gene, CDR1 is KGHSH and CDR2 is LQKENI. V was trimmed by 0 bases and J by 7 bases, leaving 6 bases between them. CDR3 amino acids: CASSPPSGGYTF. In DNA, the CDR3 is TGTGCCAGCTCACCACCGTCGGGTGGCTACACCTTC.

The chain carries TRBV19 and TRBJ1-2; possible D gene TRBD1, 5 bases. This CDR3 region has 12 residues. Trimming cost V 7 bases and J 4 bases, with 10 bases left between them. The germline gives CDR1 LNHDA, CDR2 SQIVND (reference sequence). CDR3 nucleotides: TGTGCCAGTAAGGGGACCTTCTATGGCTACACCTTC. Protein product: CASKGTFYGYTF.

The gene calls are TRBV7-7 and TRBJ2-7; D tentatively fits TRBD1 or TRBD2 (6 bases each). Germline V gene sequence: CDR1 SSHAT, CDR2 FNYEAQ (reference sequence). The CDR3 runs 19 residues. Trimming left V 0 bases short and J 7 bases short, with 28 bases between. The CDR3 DNA sequence: TGTGCCAGCAGCTTAGCGCAGGGGAGGAAGGCAGGGGCTTTGAAGGAGCAGTACTTC. Translated, it gives CASSLAQGRKAGALKEQYF.

The chain employs TRBV27 and TRBJ2-7; 10 nucleotides line up with TRBD2. Unmatched junction bases numbered 6, after V lost 4 bases and J lost 3 bases. The CDR3 length is 15 residues. Germline CDR1 is MNHEY and CDR2 is SMNVEV (reference sequence). The CDR3 sequence is CASSSLAGESYEQYF. The CDR3 DNA follows: TGTGCCAGCAGTTCGCTAGCGGGAGAGAGCTACGAGCAGTACTTC.

The chain combines TRBV11-2 with TRBJ2-7, with 9 bases identical to TRBD1. This CDR3 is built from 13 residues. Germline V CDR1 and CDR2: SGHAT, FQNNGV. Unmatched junction bases numbered 4, after V lost 3 bases and J lost 7 bases. CDR3 DNA sequence: TGTGCCAGCAGCTTGGGACAGGGAGGGGAGCAGTACTTC. Its protein product is CASSLGQGGEQYF. The full variable domain, completed using reference TRBV11-2 and TRBJ2-7, is EAGVAQSPRYKIIEKRQSVAFWCNPISGHATLYWYQQILGQGPKLLIQFQNNGVVDDSQLPKDRFSAERLKGVDSTLKIQPAKLEDSAVYLCASSLGQGGEQYFGPGTRLTVT.

The chain carries TRBV19 and TRBJ2-7, with 10 bases fitting TRBD2. Trimming took 3 bases from V and 3 from J; bases not matched to a gene: 5. Germline V gene sequence: CDR1 LNHDA, CDR2 SQIVND (reference sequence). This CDR3 spans 15 amino acids. CDR3 DNA: TGTGCCAGTAGTATGGCTAGCGGGAGTGACTACGAGCAGTACTTC. Translation: CASSMASGSDYEQYF.

The chain is built from TRBV27 and TRBJ2-7; 11 positions agree with TRBD2. CDR1 and CDR2 (germline): MNHEY, SMNVEV (reference sequence). CDR3 size: 16 residues. J was trimmed by 3 bases and V by 5 bases; bases with no gene match: 9. The CDR3 coding sequence is TGTGCCAGCAGTGTCTTACTAGCGGGAGATGACTACGAGCAGTACTTC. Encoded protein: CASSVLLAGDDYEQYF.

In its sample, this clone was seen once. The rearrangement joins TRBV19 to TRBJ2-1; D may correspond to TRBD1 or TRBD2 (5 bases each). Germline CDR1 LNHDA, CDR2 SQIVND (reference sequence). Deletions cut 3 bases from V and 12 bases from J, with 21 bases between. This CDR3 has 15 amino acids. The chain's CDR3 is CASSMFRDATSLQFF. The CDR3 DNA reads as TGTGCCAGTAGTATGTTCCGGGACGCTACATCGTTGCAGTTCTTC.

This rearrangement joins TRBV10-2 to TRBJ2-7; D might be TRBD2 (6 bases). The germline V and J ends were trimmed by 3 bases and 3 bases, with 18 bases remaining between them. CDR1 is WSHSY and CDR2 is SAAADI in the germline V gene. This CDR3 contains 16 residues. The CDR3 DNA reads as TGCGCCAGCAGTGATGTAGGGAGGCCGCGCGACTACGAGCAGTACTTC. It translates to CASSDVGRPRDYEQYF.

V gene TRBV9 combines with J gene TRBJ2-7, with 10 nucleotides matching TRBD2. V was pared by 4 bases and J by 7 bases, with 11 bases of the junction left unmatched. CDR1 SGDLS and CDR2 YYNGEE come from the germline V gene. The CDR3 has 15 amino acids. DNA for the CDR3: TGTGCCAGCAGCCCCACACTAGCGGGATCGGGGGAGCAGTACTTC. It yields the protein CASSPTLAGSGEQYF. The full variable domain, in which reference TRBV9 and TRBJ2-7 provide the parts outside the CDR3, is DSGVTQTPKHLITATGQRVTLRCSPRSGDLSVYWYQQSLDQGLQFLIQYYNGEERAKGNILERFSAQQFPDLHSELNLSSLELGDSALYFCASSPTLAGSGEQYFGPGTRLTVT.

The chain combines TRBV9 with TRBJ2-3; D is possibly TRBD1 (6 bases). Looked up from germline, CDR1 is SGDLS and CDR2 is YYNGEE. This CDR3 comprises 13 residues. Trimming stripped 0 bases from V and 11 bases from J, with 13 bases between. The CDR3 is CASSVGPGDGQYF. CDR3 nucleotides: TGTGCCAGCAGCGTAGGTCCAGGGGATGGGCAGTATTTT.

The chain couples TRBV5-1 to TRBJ2-5; D is perhaps TRBD2 (5 bases). Trimming removed 3 bases from V and 5 bases from J, with 17 bases in between. Germline CDR1 is SGHRS and CDR2 is YFSETQ. The CDR3 sequence is 15 residues long. The CDR3 DNA sequence: TGCGCCAGCAGCTCCCTGGGCCCAGGCGGGGAGACCCAGTACTTC. Translation: CASSSLGPGGETQYF.

The V call is TRBV27, the J call TRBJ2-1, with TRBD2 identical over 15 bases. The CDR3 is made up of 17 amino acids. The J segment lost 6 bases and the V segment lost 4 bases, leaving 7 bases of the junction unmatched. Germline V gene sequence: CDR1 MNHEY, CDR2 SMNVEV (reference sequence). CDR3 amino acids: CASSSWTSGRAVNEQFF. CDR3 coding DNA: TGTGCCAGCAGTTCCTGGACTAGCGGGAGGGCAGTCAATGAGCAGTTCTTC.

This rearrangement joins TRBV5-4 to TRBJ2-1; D possibly corresponds to TRBD2 (6 bases). The CDR3 sequence is 16 residues long. Trimming took off 4 bases at V and 4 bases at J, with 18 bases between the two ends. Germline V gene lookup returns CDR1 SGHNT and CDR2 YYREEE (reference sequence). The CDR3 nucleotides read TGTGCCAGCAGCCCGACTCGGAGCGGAGGGTACAATGAGCAGTTCTTC. Translated, it gives CASSPTRSGGYNEQFF.

This chain connects TRBV10-3 to TRBJ2-5; D call uncertain. Trimming took off 4 bases at V and 4 bases at J, with 13 bases between the two ends. The CDR3 consists of 14 residues. Germline V CDR1 and CDR2: ENHRY, SYGVKD. In nucleotides, the CDR3 is TGTGCCATCAGTGTAGACTTCTTGGGAGAGACCCAGTACTTC. Amino acid sequence: CAISVDFLGETQYF.

The chain recombines TRBV2 with TRBJ2-6, with no clear D. The CDR3 is 14 amino acids. The V gene lost 7 bases and the J gene lost 3 bases, with 10 bases spanning the gap. CDR1 SNHLY and CDR2 FYNNEI come from the germline V gene. In DNA form, the CDR3 reads TGTGCCAGCAATACATTTCTTGGGGCCAACGTCCTGACTTTC. Translated, it gives CASNTFLGANVLTF.

The V call is TRBV29-1, the J call TRBJ2-1; unclear D gene. Germline CDR1 and CDR2: SQVTM and ANQGSEA. V gave up 1 base and J gave up 0 bases, with 10 bases separating them. The CDR3 runs to 15 residues. The CDR3 is CSVEGSSLSYNEQFF. CDR3 nucleotides: TGCAGCGTTGAAGGTAGTAGCCTCTCCTACAATGAGCAGTTCTTC.